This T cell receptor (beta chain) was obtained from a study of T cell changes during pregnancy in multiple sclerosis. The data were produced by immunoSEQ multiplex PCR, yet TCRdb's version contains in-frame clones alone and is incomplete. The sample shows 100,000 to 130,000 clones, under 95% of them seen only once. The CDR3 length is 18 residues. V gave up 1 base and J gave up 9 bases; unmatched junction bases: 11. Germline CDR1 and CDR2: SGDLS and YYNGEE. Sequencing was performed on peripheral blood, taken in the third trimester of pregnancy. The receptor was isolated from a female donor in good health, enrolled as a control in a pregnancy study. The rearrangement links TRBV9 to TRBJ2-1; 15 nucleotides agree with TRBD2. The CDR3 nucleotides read TGTGCCAGCAGCGTACGCCGGACTAGCGGGGGGGCCTCGAGTGAGCAGTTCTTC. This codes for CASSVRRTSGGASSEQFF.